This T cell receptor beta chain was captured in a study of cytomegalovirus exposure and HLA in healthy donors. The CDR3 loop spans 16 amino acids. V was clipped by 6 bases and J by 2 bases, with 16 bases between them. CDR1 is LNHDA and CDR2 is SQIVND in the germline V gene (reference sequence). PCR employed 60 Vbeta and 13 Jbeta primers. Only in-frame clones appear in the TCRdb table, and some are missing; sequencing was by immunoSEQ multiplex PCR. Seen here are 60,000 to 70,000 clones, just under 70% observed once, and the top ten hold approximately 10%. The TCR originated in a woman in her 30s in good health and CMV-seronegative. The source material was PBMCs. The chain has TRBV19 and TRBJ2-2; D is possibly TRBD1 (5 bases). The CDR3: CASSPWSGLNTGELFF. Written as DNA, the CDR3 is TGTGCCAGTAGCCCCTGGTCAGGGCTCAACACCGGGGAGCTGTTTTTT.